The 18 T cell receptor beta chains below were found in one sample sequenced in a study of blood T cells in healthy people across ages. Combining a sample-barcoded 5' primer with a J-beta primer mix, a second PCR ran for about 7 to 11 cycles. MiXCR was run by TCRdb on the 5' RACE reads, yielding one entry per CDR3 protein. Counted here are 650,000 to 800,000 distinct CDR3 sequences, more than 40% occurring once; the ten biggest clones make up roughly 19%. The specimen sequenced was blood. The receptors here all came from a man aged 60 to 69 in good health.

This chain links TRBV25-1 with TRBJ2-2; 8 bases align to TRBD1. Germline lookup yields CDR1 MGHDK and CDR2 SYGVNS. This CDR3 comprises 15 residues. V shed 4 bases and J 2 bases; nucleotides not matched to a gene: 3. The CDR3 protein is CASSGGQGNTGELFF. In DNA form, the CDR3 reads TGTGCCAGCAGTGGAGGACAGGGAAACACCGGGGAGCTGTTTTTT.

In DNA, the CDR3 is TGCAGTGCCCGGGGGGCCATTGGTGAAAAACTGTTTTTT. Translation: CSARGAIGEKLFF. V is TRBV20-1 and J is TRBJ1-4, with D possibly matching TRBD1 (6 bases). This CDR3 comprises 13 residues. Germline-derived CDR1 and CDR2 are DFQATT and SNEGSKA (reference sequence). The ends were cut back, 6 bases at V and 7 bases at J, with 15 bases in the middle.

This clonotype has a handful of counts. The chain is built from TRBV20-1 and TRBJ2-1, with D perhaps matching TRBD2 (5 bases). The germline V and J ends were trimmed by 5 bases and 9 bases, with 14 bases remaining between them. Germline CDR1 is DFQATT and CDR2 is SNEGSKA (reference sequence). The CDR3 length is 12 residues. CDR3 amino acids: CSASSGVGEQFF. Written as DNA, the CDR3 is TGCAGTGCTTCCTCCGGGGTTGGTGAGCAGTTCTTC.

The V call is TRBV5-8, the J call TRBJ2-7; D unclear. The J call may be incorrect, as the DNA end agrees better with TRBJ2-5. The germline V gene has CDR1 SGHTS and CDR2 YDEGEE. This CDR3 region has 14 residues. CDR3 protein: CASSLAGSKGTQYF. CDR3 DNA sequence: TGTGCCAGCAGCTTGGCCGGGTCAAAAGGGACCCAGTACTTC.

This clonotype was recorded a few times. The CDR3 loop reads CASSLGRRGETQYF. DNA of the CDR3: TGTGCCAGCAGCTTAGGCAGGAGGGGTGAGACCCAGTACTTC. The chain couples TRBV7-2 to TRBJ2-5; TRBD2 might be the D (6 bases). Germline lookup yields CDR1 SGHTA and CDR2 FQGNSA. Trimming shortened V by 1 base and J by 5 bases, and 11 bases separated the two germline ends. The CDR3 contains 14 residues.

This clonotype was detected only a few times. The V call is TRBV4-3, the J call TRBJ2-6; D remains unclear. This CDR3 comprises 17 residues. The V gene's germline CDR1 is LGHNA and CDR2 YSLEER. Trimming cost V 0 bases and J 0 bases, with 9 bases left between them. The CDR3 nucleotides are TGCGCCAGCAGCCAAGAACGGGTGAGCTCTGGGGCCAACGTCCTGACTTTC. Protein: CASSQERVSSGANVLTF.

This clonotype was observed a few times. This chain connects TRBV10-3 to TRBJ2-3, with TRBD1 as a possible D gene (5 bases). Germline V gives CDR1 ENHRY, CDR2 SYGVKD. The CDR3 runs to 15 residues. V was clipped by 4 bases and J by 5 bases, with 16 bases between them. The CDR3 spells CAISVVGSGKDTQYF. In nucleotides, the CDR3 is TGTGCCATCAGTGTTGTAGGGTCAGGGAAAGATACGCAGTATTTT.

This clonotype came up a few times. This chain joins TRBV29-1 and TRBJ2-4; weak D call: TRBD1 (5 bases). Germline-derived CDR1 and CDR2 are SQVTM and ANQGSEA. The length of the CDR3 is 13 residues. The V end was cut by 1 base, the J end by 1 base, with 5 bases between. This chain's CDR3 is CSVEGGAKNIQYF. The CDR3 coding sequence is TGCAGCGTTGAAGGGGGCGCCAAAAACATTCAGTACTTC.

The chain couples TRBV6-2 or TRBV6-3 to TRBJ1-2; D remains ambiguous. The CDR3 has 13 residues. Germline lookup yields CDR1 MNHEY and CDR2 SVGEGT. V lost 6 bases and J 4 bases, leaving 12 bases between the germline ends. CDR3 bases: TGTGCCAGCAGACTCGACGGAATCTATGGCTACACCTTC. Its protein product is CASRLDGIYGYTF.

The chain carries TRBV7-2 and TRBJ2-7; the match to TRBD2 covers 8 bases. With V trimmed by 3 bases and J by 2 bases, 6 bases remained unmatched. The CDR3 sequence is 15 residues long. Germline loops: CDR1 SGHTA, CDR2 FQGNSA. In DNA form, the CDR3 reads TGTGCCAGCAGCTTGGGTAGCGGGACAACCTACGAGCAGTACTTC. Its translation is CASSLGSGTTYEQYF.

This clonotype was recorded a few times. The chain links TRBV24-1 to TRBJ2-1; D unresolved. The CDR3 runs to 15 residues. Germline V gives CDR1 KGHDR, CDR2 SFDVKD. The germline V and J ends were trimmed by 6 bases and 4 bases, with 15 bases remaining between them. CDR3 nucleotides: TGTGCCACCAGTCGGACGGGCTCACTTTACAATGAGCAGTTCTTC. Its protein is CATSRTGSLYNEQFF.

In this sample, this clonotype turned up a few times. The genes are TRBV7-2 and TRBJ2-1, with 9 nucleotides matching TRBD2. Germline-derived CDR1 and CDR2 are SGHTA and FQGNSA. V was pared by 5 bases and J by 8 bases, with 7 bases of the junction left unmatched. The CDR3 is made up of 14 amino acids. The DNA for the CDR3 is TGTGCCAGCAGCCTCAGCGGGGGGCCCGATGAGCAGTTCTTC. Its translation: CASSLSGGPDEQFF.

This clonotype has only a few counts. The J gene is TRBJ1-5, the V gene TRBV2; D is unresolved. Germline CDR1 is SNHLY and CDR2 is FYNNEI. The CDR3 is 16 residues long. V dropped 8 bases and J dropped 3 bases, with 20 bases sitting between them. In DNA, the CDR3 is TGTGCCAGCTCTAGGGAAACCCAGCCGGACAATCAGCCCCAGCATTTT. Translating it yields CASSRETQPDNQPQHF. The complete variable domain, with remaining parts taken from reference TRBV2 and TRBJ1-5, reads EPEVTQTPSHQVTQMGQEVILRCVPISNHLYFYWYRQILGQKVEFLVSFYNNEISEKSEIFDDQFSVERPDGSNFTLKIRSTKLEDSAMYFCASSRETQPDNQPQHFGDGTRLSIL.

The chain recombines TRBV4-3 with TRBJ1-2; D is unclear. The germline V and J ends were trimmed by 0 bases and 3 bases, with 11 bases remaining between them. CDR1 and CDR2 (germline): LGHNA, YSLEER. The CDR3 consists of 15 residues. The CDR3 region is CASSQEVQAHYGYTF. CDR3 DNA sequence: TGCGCCAGCAGCCAAGAGGTCCAGGCTCACTATGGCTACACCTTC.

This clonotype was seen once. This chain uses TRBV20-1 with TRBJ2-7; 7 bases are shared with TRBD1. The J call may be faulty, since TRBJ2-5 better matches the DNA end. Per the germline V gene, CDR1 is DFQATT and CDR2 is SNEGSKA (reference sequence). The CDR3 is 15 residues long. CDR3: CSARDYGRGYETQYF. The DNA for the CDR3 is TGCAGTGCTAGAGATTACGGCAGGGGGTATGAGACCCAGTACTTC.

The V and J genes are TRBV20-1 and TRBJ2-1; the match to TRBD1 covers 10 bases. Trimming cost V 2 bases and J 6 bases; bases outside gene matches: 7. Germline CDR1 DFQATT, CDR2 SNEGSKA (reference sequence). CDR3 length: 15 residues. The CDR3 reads CSARMGQGFGNEQFF. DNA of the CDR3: TGCAGTGCTAGAATGGGACAGGGGTTTGGCAATGAGCAGTTCTTC.

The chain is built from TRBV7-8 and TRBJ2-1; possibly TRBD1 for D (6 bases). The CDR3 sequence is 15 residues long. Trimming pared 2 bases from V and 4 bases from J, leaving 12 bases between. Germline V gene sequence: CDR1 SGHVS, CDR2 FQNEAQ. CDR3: CASSLNGQPYNEQFF. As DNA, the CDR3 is TGTGCCAGCAGCTTAAACGGACAGCCTTACAATGAGCAGTTCTTC.

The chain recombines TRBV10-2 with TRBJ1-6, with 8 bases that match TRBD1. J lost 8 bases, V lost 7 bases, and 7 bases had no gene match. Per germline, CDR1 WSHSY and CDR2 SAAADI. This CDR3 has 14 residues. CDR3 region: CASIQGALDSPLHF. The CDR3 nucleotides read TGCGCCAGCATCCAGGGGGCGTTAGATTCACCCCTCCACTTT.